These 16 T cell receptor beta chains originate from one sample sequenced in a study of T cells in Graves' hyperthyroidism and ophthalmopathy. RNA transcripts served as the template for amplifying TCR beta CDR3 regions. HTBI primers were employed in a first-round RT-PCR of the TCR CDR3. TCRdb fed the multiplex PCR reads into MiXCR, producing one record per CDR3 protein. Here the sample spans around 290,000 distinct CDR3 sequences, more than 15% being singletons. Sequenced sample: blood. The receptor source for this set is a woman aged 55-75 years with Graves' ophthalmopathy.

This clonotype showed up many times. The chain employs TRBV7-3 and TRBJ2-2; unclear D gene. The germline V and J ends were trimmed by 1 base and 6 bases, with 6 bases remaining between them. Germline CDR1 reads SGHTA; CDR2 reads FQGTGA. CDR3 length equals 13 residues. The CDR3 is CASSLKLSGELFF. In DNA form, the CDR3 reads TGTGCCAGCAGCTTAAAACTTTCCGGGGAGCTGTTTTTT.

In this sample, this clonotype turned up a few times. The chain joins TRBV27 to TRBJ2-3; tentatively, D is TRBD2 (6 bases). V lost 5 bases, J lost 2 bases, and 17 bases lay in between. From germline, CDR1 is MNHEY and CDR2 SMNVEV (reference sequence). The CDR3 sequence is 16 residues long. CDR3 loop: CASSPGVERLTDTQYF. The CDR3 coding sequence is TGTGCCAGCAGTCCGGGGGTTGAAAGACTCACAGATACGCAGTATTTT.

This clonotype has ten or more counts. The rearrangement uses TRBV20-1 and TRBJ2-3; D is undetermined. Germline values: CDR1 DFQATT, CDR2 SNEGSKA (reference sequence). The CDR3 extends over 13 amino acids. V was clipped by 4 bases and J by 1 base, with 9 bases between them. CDR3 nucleotide sequence: TGCAGTGCTAACCCGAGCGGCACAGATACGCAGTATTTT. Translating gives CSANPSGTDTQYF.

Comments on this clonotype: It may be a read error: a sequence one base away is much more abundant. The chain links TRBV27 to TRBJ2-3, with D maybe TRBD1 (6 bases). The germline V gene encodes CDR1 MNHEY and CDR2 SMNVEV (reference sequence). CDR3 length: 16 residues. In DNA form, the CDR3 reads TGTACCAGCAGTTCCGAGGACAGAACTGGTAAAGATACGCAGTATTTT. Translating it yields CTSSSEDRTGKDTQYF.

The chain joins TRBV6-1 to TRBJ1-4; D gene unclear. V lost 5 bases to trimming and J lost 4 bases, with 14 bases between them. The CDR3 runs to 15 residues. The germline V gene has CDR1 MNHNS and CDR2 SASEGT. The CDR3 loop is CASSLFLEVNEKLFF. Here the CDR3 DNA reads TGTGCCAGCAGTCTATTCTTAGAGGTTAATGAAAAACTGTTTTTT.

The sample holds many counts of this clonotype. The chain recombines TRBV12-3 or TRBV12-4 with TRBJ2-7, with D possibly matching TRBD2 (6 bases). CDR3 size: 15 residues. Trimming shortened V by 3 bases and J by 9 bases, and 21 bases separated the two germline ends. The chain's CDR3 is CASSFRRDPGPGQYF. In DNA, the CDR3 is TGTGCCAGCAGTTTTAGGAGGGACCCGGGCCCGGGGCAGTACTTC.

For this clonotype: A single base separates this from a much larger clone, so it may be a read error. This chain uses TRBV4-3 with TRBJ2-5; D gene uncertain. This CDR3 is 13 amino acids long. Germline V gene data show CDR1 as LGHNA and CDR2 as YSLEER. This CDR3 reads CASSQGSQETKYF. In nucleotides, the CDR3 is TGCGCCAGCAGCCAAGGTTCACAAGAGACCAAGTACTTC.

In this sample, this clonotype turned up a few times. The rearrangement uses TRBV19 and TRBJ2-1, with 8 bases matching TRBD1. After removal of 6 bases from V and 5 bases from J, the junction contained 9 bases not matched to a gene. Germline V CDR1 and CDR2: LNHDA, SQIVND (reference sequence). The CDR3 spans 15 residues. CDR3 sequence: CASSAGTGFHNEQFF. The CDR3, as DNA: TGTGCCAGTAGCGCCGGGACAGGCTTCCACAATGAGCAGTTCTTC.

This clonotype occurred many times. The CDR3 DNA is TGCGCCAGCAGCTTGGAACTAAGCTCCTACGAGCAGTACTTC. It yields the protein CASSLELSSYEQYF. The genes are TRBV5-1 and TRBJ2-7; D remains unclear. V lost 0 bases, J lost 0 bases, and 7 bases lay in between. CDR3 length: 14 amino acids. Germline-derived CDR1 and CDR2 are SGHRS and YFSETQ.

In regard to this clonotype: A junction end diverges from the germline sequence, so it may reflect a read error. This chain joins TRBV20-1 and TRBJ2-1; tentative D call: TRBD2 (6 bases). This CDR3 has 16 residues. Germline CDR1 reads DFQATT; CDR2 reads SNEGSKA (reference sequence). The CDR3 spells CGAPAGWLAGGDEQFF. The CDR3 region has the DNA TGCGGTGCTCCGGCCGGATGGCTAGCAGGAGGGGATGAGCAGTTCTTC.

Concerning this clonotype: This may stem from a read error, because a much larger clone lies one nucleotide away. The V gene is TRBV11-1, the J gene TRBJ2-3; TRBD1 aligns across 8 bases. The CDR3 sequence is 15 residues long. Looked up from germline, CDR1 is SGHAT and CDR2 is FQDESV (reference sequence). The V gene end was trimmed by 5 bases and the J gene end by 1 base; junction bases not matched to a gene: 5. Here the CDR3 reads CASSIRTGRTDTQYF. DNA for the CDR3: TGTGCCAGCAGCATACGGACAGGGCGCACAGATACGCAGTATTTT.

This clonotype was recorded only once. Since a much larger clone is just one base distant, this may be a read error. This chain links TRBV2 with TRBJ2-3; the D gene is possibly TRBD1 (5 bases). The germline gives CDR1 SNHLY, CDR2 FYNNEI. V lost 4 bases to trimming and J lost 5 bases, with 10 bases between them. There are 13 residues in the CDR3. The CDR3 DNA follows: TGTGCCAGCAGTGTGTTCAGGGAAGATACGCAGTATTTT. It is translated as CASSVFREDTQYF. Using reference TRBV2 and TRBJ2-3 for the parts outside the CDR3, the full variable domain is EPEVTQTPSHQVTQMGQEVILRCVPISNHLYFYWYRQILGQKVEFLVSFYNNEISEKSEIFDDQFSVERPDGSNFTLKIRSTKLEDSAMYFCASSVFREDTQYFGPGTRLTVL.

This clonotype was detected ten times or more. The chain recombines TRBV10-3 with TRBJ2-7; the match to TRBD2 covers 8 bases. Unmatched junction bases numbered 14, after V lost 7 bases and J lost 6 bases. This CDR3 contains 15 residues. The germline V gene encodes CDR1 ENHRY and CDR2 SYGVKD. The CDR3 DNA is TGTGCCATCACCCCCCAGGCGGGGGGCGGCTCCGAGCAGTACTTC. Amino acid sequence: CAITPQAGGGSEQYF.

The CDR3 spells CASSQDAGELFF. The CDR3 DNA follows: TGTGCCAGCAGCCAAGATGCCGGGGAGCTGTTTTTT. This sequence joins TRBV4-2 and TRBJ2-2; D gene uncertain. Looked up from germline, CDR1 is LGHNA and CDR2 is YNFKEQ. The CDR3 has 12 residues. V was trimmed by 0 bases and J by 6 bases, leaving 2 bases between them.

This clonotype was found many times. The chain combines TRBV7-2 with TRBJ2-7; no clear D. The V gene lost 5 bases and the J gene lost 3 bases, with 17 bases spanning the gap. From germline, CDR1 is SGHTA and CDR2 FQGNSA. The length of the CDR3 is 15 residues. This CDR3 reads CASSDQIITVYEQYF. CDR3 in DNA: TGTGCCAGCAGCGACCAAATAATAACGGTCTACGAGCAGTACTTC.

In its sample, this clonotype was seen many times. V usage is TRBV10-3 and J usage is TRBJ2-7; no firm D call. The V gene's germline CDR1 is ENHRY and CDR2 SYGVKD. Trimming pared 0 bases from V and 6 bases from J, leaving 15 bases between. This CDR3 is built from 15 residues. Here the CDR3 reads CAISESTPGLGEQYF. The CDR3 coding sequence is TGTGCCATCAGTGAGTCAACCCCGGGTTTAGGCGAGCAGTACTTC.